This T cell receptor (beta chain) was sequenced during a study of T-cell reconstitution after alpha-beta-depleted transplantation in children. The CDR3 contains 15 residues. Trimming removed 0 bases from V and 4 bases from J, with 14 bases in between. Germline loops: CDR1 DFQATT, CDR2 SNEGSKA (reference sequence). Only a few counts were recorded for this clonotype. The antigen remains unidentified. Study-level results: T-cell counts and diversity at one year post-transplant came mainly from newly produced T cells. Certain patients had high TCRbeta diversity at day 60, and it came from recipient T cells and thymic progenitors that survived. In patients about two months after transplant, alpha-beta T cells reportedly arose from several hundred expanded graft clones.

The authors prepared the TCRbeta library with unique molecular identifiers. TCRdb reprocessed the PCR reads via MiXCR and lists one record per CDR3 protein. The sample records approximately 980,000 distinct CDR3 sequences, less than 30% being singletons. The sequences come from PBMCs, mostly from graft donor cells, collected 360 days after TCRalphabeta/CD19-depleted stem cell transplant. The chain has TRBV20-1 and TRBJ2-3; the D is unclear. The clonotype comes from a boy in the first two years of life who had a stem cell transplant for SCID, so the T cells may come from the graft donor. The DNA of the CDR3 is TGCAGTGCTAGAGATCGATACCTGCCCCCAGATACGCAGTATTTT. Translating it yields CSARDRYLPPDTQYF.